This TCR beta chain originates from a study of blood T cells in healthy people across ages. Together with a sample-barcoded 5' primer, a J-beta primer mix was included in a second PCR lasting about 7 to 11 cycles. TCRdb analysed the 5' RACE reads with MiXCR anew, one entry per CDR3 protein. The table shows about 830,000 distinct CDR3 sequences, with around 68% occurring only once. Sequencing was done on a sample of blood. This receptor was taken from a man aged 25-45 years in good health.

The CDR3 here is CAWSVGTGERQPQHF. In DNA, the CDR3 is TGTGCCTGGAGTGTAGGGACAGGGGAACGTCAGCCCCAGCATTTT. The chain joins TRBV30 to TRBJ1-5, with 10 nucleotides matching TRBD1. Germline CDR1 reads GTSNPN; CDR2 reads SVGIG (reference sequence). The V gene end was trimmed by 0 bases and the J gene end by 6 bases; junction bases not matched to a gene: 5. The CDR3 runs 15 residues.